The table lists the clone carrying this T cell receptor beta chain with a count of one. Its target is unknown. The TCR beta library used iRepertoire HTBI primers with Arm-PCR amplification of CDR3. A single record per CDR3 protein comes from TCRdb applying MiXCR to the multiplex PCR reads. The top ten hold over 25% of the sample, which has 300,000 or so distinct CDR3 sequences, less than 20% seen once. Described time point: persistent/refractory GD, antithyroid drugs over 5 years with positive TRAb. TCR sequences were obtained from RNA taken from PBMCs. Graves' disease diagnosis relied on American Thyroid Association guidelines. One endocrinology department in Xi'an, China, was where patients came from. These data originate in a study of regulatory T cells in long-lasting Graves disease. Germline loops: CDR1 SGHVS, CDR2 FQNEAQ. The CDR3 length is 14 residues. Losses at the gene ends were 5 bases for V and 5 bases for J; bases not matched to a gene: 7.

Notes on the study in general: Lower TCR diversity was seen in persistent Graves' patients than in newly diagnosed ones. Among persistent patients, a larger number of public clonotypes were shared (about 3,000) than among newly diagnosed patients (about 1,000).

The sample here was peripheral blood mononuclear cells (PBMCs), taken when the disease was refractory, from a patient treated with antithyroid drugs. The rearrangement links TRBV7-8 to TRBJ2-7; 9 nucleotides align to TRBD1. The TCR comes from a female donor with Graves disease. In nucleotides, the CDR3 is TGTGCCAGCAGCACACAGGGGGCGCCGAACGAGCAGTACTTC. Its protein product is CASSTQGAPNEQYF.